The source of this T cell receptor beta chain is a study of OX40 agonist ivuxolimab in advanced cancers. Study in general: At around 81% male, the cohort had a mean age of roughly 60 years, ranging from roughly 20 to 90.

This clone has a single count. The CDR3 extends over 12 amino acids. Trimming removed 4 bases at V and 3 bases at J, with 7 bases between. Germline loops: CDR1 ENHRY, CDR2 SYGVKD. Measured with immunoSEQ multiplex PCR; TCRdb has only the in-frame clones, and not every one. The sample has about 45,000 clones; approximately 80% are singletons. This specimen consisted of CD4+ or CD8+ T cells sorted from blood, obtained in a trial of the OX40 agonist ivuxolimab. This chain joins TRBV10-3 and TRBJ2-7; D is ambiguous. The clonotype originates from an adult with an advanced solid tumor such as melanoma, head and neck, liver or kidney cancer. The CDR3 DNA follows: TGTGCCATCAGTGCCAGGAACTACGAGCAGTACTTC. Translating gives CAISARNYEQYF.